This T cell receptor beta chain was sequenced during a study of blood T cell repertoires in COVID-19 (TCRdb year 2020). About the study as a whole: The collaborator samples originated in the United States, Italy and Spain and spanned the acute and convalescent phases of COVID-19. The material from the prospective study consisted of cDNA or gDNA derived from T cells, B-cell-depleted T cells, or PBMCs. The repertoires were released in a freely available public database meant as a resource for research on the immune response to SARS-CoV-2. Sample metadata almost always included a de-identified subject ID, COVID-19 status, age in years and sex. Where HLA class I and class II types were available, the types were taken from metadata supplied by the sample provider, not from assay-based typing. The samples were drawn from the first 160 participants of the ongoing ImmuneRACE study and from 1,254 subjects provided by 6 global collaborators. Subjects who had been exposed to COVID-19, were actively infected with it, or had recovered from it provided the deeply sampled blood TCRbeta repertoires that made up the dataset.

In the prospective study, participants were 18 to 89 years old, resided in about two dozen geographic areas of the United States, and were enrolled through a virtual design. Cohort assignment in the prospective study relied on participant-reported clinical history from a screening survey and a study questionnaire. Recovered participants in ImmuneRACE Cohort 3 were defined as having two consecutive negative NP/OP PCR tests, clearance from a healthcare professional, or resolution of symptoms. Each participant in the prospective study had whole blood, serum and a nasopharyngeal or oropharyngeal swab collected by mobile phlebotomists. Prospective study participants could optionally give additional blood draws and questionnaires over an approximately two-month period. Before DNA extraction, prospective study blood samples were shipped either frozen or at room temperature. Taken from the germline V gene, the CDR1 and CDR2 loops are SQVTM and ANQGSEA. The CDR3 runs 11 residues from the cysteine to the phenylalanine. Just the 33-base CDR3 DNA is kept, in frame starting at base 1. V loses 7 bases, J loses 5 bases, and the germline ends lie 12 bases apart.

Beyond this particular receptor, the publication reports: Clinical and demographic metadata were provided uncurated, with the amount varying by source and participant.

The immunoSEQ Assay, a bias-controlled multiplex PCR, was used to amplify TCRbeta CDR3 regions from genomic DNA. The authors' analysis ran thus. Nucleated cell counts per sample were estimated from amplification of reference gene primers within the assay. To quantify the absolute abundance of each unique TCRbeta CDR3 rearrangement, sequence reads were collapsed and filtered. For each sample, productive Simpson clonality was calculated by taking the square root of Simpson's diversity index across productive rearrangements. TCRdb limited this immuneACCESS table to in-frame rearrangements with V and J called. A share of clones is missing; checked studies link under half to unresolved V genes, and the rest is unexplained. V and J calls and clone size are given by that table; D and trimming were obtained from the DNA. The table for this sample lists 120,000 to 150,000 clones; approximately 86% of them were counted only once. Clones ranked in the top ten supply 6.2% of the sample.

About this clone itself: Its antigen remains unidentified. No base qualities exist here, and no much larger clone lies one base off it.

Sequenced sample: PBMCs or T cells enriched from blood (not recorded which). The clonotype was recovered from a woman aged 40 to 50 who had recovered from COVID-19. Here the chain combines TRBV29-1 and TRBJ2-7, and possibly TRBD1, on 5 matching bases. The CDR3 is CSAQGSDEQYF. DNA sequence: TGCAGCGCGCAGGGTTCCGACGAGCAGTACTTC.